This TCR beta chain was profiled in a study of OX40 agonist ivuxolimab in advanced cancers. Broader study findings: The 0.1-3.0 mg/kg partial responders had among the lowest clonal expansion.

Produced via immunoSEQ multiplex PCR; TCRdb's table is partial and in-frame only. In the table there are tens of thousands of clones, more than 85% of which are singletons. Notes on this clone: Its matching antigen is unknown.

The germline V gene has CDR1 SQVTM and CDR2 ANQGSEA. V dropped 6 bases and J dropped 2 bases, with 7 bases sitting between them. The CDR3 sequence is 12 residues long. This sequence originates from an adult with an advanced solid tumor such as melanoma, head and neck, liver or kidney cancer. The V and J genes are TRBV29-1 and TRBJ2-2; D uncertain. Material: CD4+ or CD8+ T cells sorted from blood, obtained in a trial of the OX40 agonist ivuxolimab. CDR3 in amino acids: CSVTDNTGELFF. For the CDR3, the DNA is TGCAGCGTCACAGATAACACCGGGGAGCTGTTTTTT.